Listed below are T cell receptor beta chains from one sample, sequenced in a study of blood T cell repertoires in COVID-19. TCRdb's copy holds only in-frame clones and misses some; the assay was immunoSEQ multiplex PCR. The table has fewer than 250,000 clones, about 82% seen once; the top ten hold approximately 2.1%. The sample comprised PBMCs or T cells enriched from blood (not recorded which). These receptors were collected from a woman aged 45-60 years who had recovered from COVID-19. The CDR3 runs from the conserved cysteine through the conserved F or W. D genes are given only for firm matches.

CDR3 DNA	CDR3 protein	V gene	J gene	D gene
TGTGCCAGTAGTATCGGCGGGAGGGGAGATACGCAGTATTTT	CASSIGGRGDTQYF	TRBV19	TRBJ2-3	TRBD2
TGTGCCAGCAGCGAGGGACTTAGCTCCTACAATGAGCAGTTCTTC	CASSEGLSSYNEQFF	TRBV11-2	TRBJ2-1	-
TGTGCCAGCAGAACCCAAGGGGATGGCACCGGGGAGCTGTTTTTT	CASRTQGDGTGELFF	TRBV28	TRBJ2-2	-
TGTGCCAGCAGCTTGGTGGCTAGCGGCTACACCGGGGAGCTGTTTTTT	CASSLVASGYTGELFF	TRBV5-7	TRBJ2-2	TRBD2
TGTGCCAGCAGCTTAGCACAGGGGGCGCGCCACGAGCAGTACTTC	CASSLAQGARHEQYF	TRBV7-9	TRBJ2-7	TRBD1
TGTGCCAGCAGCCAAGCAGCGGGGTACAATGAGCAGTTCTTC	CASSQAAGYNEQFF	TRBV3-1/TRBV3-2	TRBJ2-1	TRBD2
TGTGCCAGCGGGGGACAGGTAATTAGCAATCAGCCCCAGCATTTT	CASGGQVISNQPQHF	TRBV6-5	TRBJ1-5	TRBD1
TGCGCCAGCAGCCAGACCCCCGGACAGGGGGCAACTGAAGCTTTCTTT	CASSQTPGQGATEAFF	TRBV4-1	TRBJ1-1	TRBD1
TGTGCCAGTAGTAGGTTAGGCGAAAGGGGGCGAGGAGCTTTCTTT	CASSRLGERGRGAFF	TRBV19	TRBJ1-1	TRBD1
TGTGCCAGCAATAGACAGATGAATGAAAAACTGTTTTTT	CASNRQMNEKLFF	TRBV12-3/TRBV12-4	TRBJ1-4	-